These 29 T cell receptor beta chains were sequenced from one sample in a study of cytomegalovirus exposure and HLA in healthy donors. The PCR had 60 Vbeta and 13 Jbeta primers. The protocol was immunoSEQ multiplex PCR, while the TCRdb copy is restricted to in-frame clones and leaves out a portion. The data include roughly 190,000 clones; the top ten clones carry approximately 6.9%. The sequenced sample was PBMCs. These receptors were collected from a man aged 30-40 years in good health and CMV-seronegative.

This sequence joins TRBV2 and TRBJ2-7, with D possibly being TRBD2 (6 bases). Germline loops: CDR1 SNHLY, CDR2 FYNNEI. CDR3 length equals 15 residues. The V and J ends lost 4 bases and 2 bases respectively, with 15 bases between them. CDR3 in amino acids: CASSVGGIVPYEQYF. CDR3 DNA sequence: TGTGCCAGCAGTGTTGGGGGGATCGTACCCTACGAGCAGTACTTC. The full variable domain, its missing parts supplied by reference TRBV2 and TRBJ2-7, is EPEVTQTPSHQVTQMGQEVILRCVPISNHLYFYWYRQILGQKVEFLVSFYNNEISEKSEIFDDQFSVERPDGSNFTLKIRSTKLEDSAMYFCASSVGGIVPYEQYFGPGTRLTVT.

The V and J genes are TRBV9 and TRBJ2-1; a possible D gene is TRBD1 (6 bases). CDR1 is SGDLS, CDR2 YYNGEE, per germline. The CDR3 runs 15 residues. The V gene lost 6 bases and the J gene lost 7 bases, with 20 bases spanning the gap. CDR3 sequence (DNA): TGTGCCAGCAATAACCGGGACATGCTCAGGAATGAGCAGTTCTTC. It yields the protein CASNNRDMLRNEQFF.

This rearrangement joins TRBV10-3 to TRBJ2-3, with TRBD2 matching over 12 bases. The CDR3 sequence is 16 residues long. V gave up 5 bases and J gave up 4 bases; unmatched junction bases: 7. The germline V gene has CDR1 ENHRY and CDR2 SYGVKD. The CDR3 loop is CAISSTSGRVADTQYF. CDR3 nucleotide sequence: TGTGCCATCAGTTCGACTAGCGGGAGAGTGGCAGATACGCAGTATTTT.

The gene calls are TRBV6-5 and TRBJ2-7; possible D gene TRBD1, 5 bases. V lost 2 bases and J lost 3, with 11 bases in between. This CDR3 is 14 amino acids long. Germline-derived CDR1 and CDR2 are MNHEY and SVGAGI. CDR3 residues: CASSYGAVDYEQYF. The DNA for the CDR3 is TGTGCCAGCAGTTACGGGGCGGTCGACTACGAGCAGTACTTC.

The V and J genes are TRBV11-2 and TRBJ1-1; D gene uncertain. CDR3 size: 13 residues. CDR1 is SGHAT and CDR2 is FQNNGV in the germline V gene. Trimming pared 1 base from V and 7 bases from J, leaving 10 bases between. Here the CDR3 reads CASSLGPRDEAFF. The CDR3 region has the DNA TGTGCCAGCAGCTTAGGTCCCCGGGATGAAGCTTTCTTT.

This chain links TRBV14 with TRBJ1-2; 10 bases are shared with TRBD1. CDR3 length: 13 amino acids. Trimming took 4 bases from V and 8 from J; bases not matched to a gene: 4. Germline-derived CDR1 and CDR2 are SGHDN and FVKESK. The CDR3 reads CASSRQGAGGYTF. The CDR3 DNA sequence: TGTGCCAGCAGCCGACAGGGGGCAGGGGGCTACACCTTC.

As for this clone: The identical CDR3 is also encoded by other nucleotide sequences in the sample. The V call is TRBV19, the J call TRBJ1-5; 7 bases agree with TRBD1. CDR3 length equals 13 residues. After removal of 8 bases from V and 3 bases from J, the junction contained 4 bases not matched to a gene. Germline V gene sequence: CDR1 LNHDA, CDR2 SQIVND (reference sequence). The CDR3 loop reads CASRDRLNQPQHF. The CDR3 DNA follows: TGTGCCAGTCGGGACAGACTCAATCAGCCCCAGCATTTT.

This chain connects TRBV27 to TRBJ1-2, with 7 bases identical to TRBD1. Unmatched junction bases numbered 8, after V lost 4 bases and J lost 9 bases. The germline CDR1 and CDR2 sequences are MNHEY and SMNVEV (reference sequence). This CDR3 spans 13 amino acids. CDR3 coding DNA: TGTGCCAGCAGTTCGTTACAGGGGCTCAGCTACACCTTC. This translates into CASSSLQGLSYTF.

Worth noting for this clone: Other nucleotide sequences from this sample produce the same CDR3. The chain combines TRBV29-1 with TRBJ1-2; possible D gene TRBD1, 5 bases. The CDR3 sequence is 15 residues long. V was trimmed by 2 bases and J by 4 bases, leaving 17 bases between them. Germline V gives CDR1 SQVTM, CDR2 ANQGSEA. CDR3 bases: TGCAGCGTTGAAAGGGGCGGGGGGGGAGGCTATGGCTACACCTTC. This codes for CSVERGGGGGYGYTF.

The chain has TRBV29-1 and TRBJ1-2; D perhaps matches TRBD1 (5 bases). The length of the CDR3 is 14 residues. Trimming stripped 3 bases from V and 1 base from J, with 12 bases between. The germline CDR1 and CDR2 sequences are SQVTM and ANQGSEA. The CDR3 spells CSVEEGEVNYGYTF. DNA of the CDR3: TGCAGCGTTGAGGAAGGGGAGGTTAACTATGGCTACACCTTC.

CDR3 sequence reads: CASSQVNGGPDTQYF. The CDR3 DNA reads TGCGCCAGCAGCCAAGTGAACGGTGGGCCAGATACGCAGTATTTT. The rearrangement joins TRBV4-1 to TRBJ2-3; D uncertain. Trimming pared 1 base from V and 4 bases from J, leaving 12 bases between. Germline loops: CDR1 MGHRA, CDR2 YSYEKL. The CDR3 sequence is 15 residues long.

V and J are TRBV6-5 and TRBJ1-3, with a weak D call TRBD1 (5 bases). The CDR3 contains 14 residues. With 4 bases removed from V and 2 bases from J, the gap between germline ends came to 9 bases. The germline V gene encodes CDR1 MNHEY and CDR2 SVGAGI. CDR3 protein: CASSSREAGNTIYF. In DNA, the CDR3 is TGTGCCAGCAGTTCCAGGGAAGCTGGAAACACCATATATTTT.

The V gene is TRBV6-5, the J gene TRBJ2-7; 9 nucleotides agree with TRBD1. The CDR3 runs 15 residues. CDR1 MNHEY and CDR2 SVGAGI come from the germline V gene. With V trimmed by 0 bases and J by 4 bases, 4 bases remained unmatched. The CDR3, as DNA: TGTGCCAGCAGTTACTCGGGACAGGGAGCGTACGAGCAGTACTTC. Its protein product is CASSYSGQGAYEQYF.

The chain employs TRBV19 and TRBJ1-6, with 9 bases identical to TRBD1. Losses at the gene ends were 5 bases for V and 10 bases for J; bases not matched to a gene: 6. CDR3 length equals 14 residues. CDR1 LNHDA and CDR2 SQIVND come from the germline V gene (reference sequence). CDR3 in DNA: TGTGCCAGTAGTGGGGGACAGGGCCGCTCACCCCTCCACTTT. Its translation: CASSGGQGRSPLHF.

The rearrangement uses TRBV6-5 and TRBJ1-2; D is unresolved. Germline loops: CDR1 MNHEY, CDR2 SVGAGI. CDR3 length equals 14 residues. Trimming took off 2 bases at V and 8 bases at J, with 15 bases between the two ends. The chain's CDR3 is CASSYNRATGGYTF. CDR3 nucleotide sequence: TGTGCCAGCAGTTACAATCGGGCGACGGGGGGCTACACCTTC.

This chain uses TRBV5-1 with TRBJ2-5; D perhaps matches TRBD1 (5 bases). Germline V CDR1 and CDR2: SGHRS, YFSETQ. Deletions cut 4 bases from V and 2 bases from J, with 12 bases between. The CDR3 contains 14 residues. The CDR3 region has the DNA TGCGCCAGCAGCCTGTGGACAAGTCAAGAGACCCAGTACTTC. This translates into CASSLWTSQETQYF.

The chain couples TRBV5-1 to TRBJ2-5; tentatively, D is TRBD2 (5 bases). V lost 2 bases and J lost 4, with 12 bases in between. The CDR3 spans 14 residues. Germline CDR1 and CDR2: SGHRS and YFSETQ. The CDR3 loop is CASSFRLRGETQYF. Written as DNA, the CDR3 is TGCGCCAGCAGCTTTCGACTACGGGGAGAGACCCAGTACTTC. The complete variable domain, with remaining parts taken from reference TRBV5-1 and TRBJ2-5, reads KAGVTQTPRYLIKTRGQQVTLSCSPISGHRSVSWYQQTPGQGLQFLFEYFSETQRNKGNFPGRFSGRQFSNSRSEMNVSTLELGDSALYLCASSFRLRGETQYFGPGTRLLVL.

The genes are TRBV5-1 and TRBJ2-3; TRBD2 aligns across 10 bases. J lost 5 bases, V lost 3 bases, and 12 bases had no gene match. The V gene's germline CDR1 is SGHRS and CDR2 YFSETQ. The CDR3 consists of 17 residues. The chain's CDR3 is CASSSLSGRVLRDTQYF. The CDR3 DNA sequence: TGCGCCAGCAGCTCCCTAAGCGGGAGGGTACTCCGAGATACGCAGTATTTT.

The chain employs TRBV19 and TRBJ2-2; a weak D match, TRBD2 (5 bases). The CDR3 has 16 amino acids. V lost 6 bases and J lost 2, with 16 bases in between. Germline CDR1 reads LNHDA; CDR2 reads SQIVND (reference sequence). CDR3 in DNA: TGTGCCAGTAGCATCCAGGACTTACTTAACACCGGGGAGCTGTTTTTT. This gives the protein CASSIQDLLNTGELFF.

The chain uses TRBV19 and TRBJ2-7, with D perhaps TRBD1 (6 bases). Trimming pared 4 bases from V and 1 base from J, leaving 14 bases between. This CDR3 has 15 residues. From germline, CDR1 is LNHDA and CDR2 SQIVND (reference sequence). The CDR3 DNA reads TGTGCCAGTAGTAGGGGGCCTGAACCATCCTACGAGCAGTACTTC. Translated, it gives CASSRGPEPSYEQYF.

This chain joins TRBV14 and TRBJ1-1, with TRBD1 identical over 8 bases. V trimming: 1 base; J trimming: 5 bases; junction bases outside the gene matches: 3. The CDR3 is 14 amino acids. Germline-derived CDR1 and CDR2 are SGHDN and FVKESK. The CDR3 spells CASSQVTGETEAFF. For the CDR3, the DNA is TGTGCCAGCAGCCAAGTGACAGGGGAGACTGAAGCTTTCTTT.

V gene TRBV15 combines with J gene TRBJ1-2, with D hard to call. CDR1 and CDR2 (germline): LNHNV, YYDKDF (reference sequence). The CDR3 is 17 amino acids. Trimming pared 0 bases from V and 0 bases from J, leaving 14 bases between. As DNA, the CDR3 is TGTGCCACCAGCAGAGATCGCTTACACGGAGCTAACTATGGCTACACCTTC. It yields the protein CATSRDRLHGANYGYTF.

V gene TRBV7-2 combines with J gene TRBJ2-7; 11 bases line up with TRBD2. V trimming: 4 bases; J trimming: 3 bases; junction bases outside the gene matches: 2. Germline V lookup: CDR1 SGHTA, CDR2 FQGNSA. The CDR3 is 14 amino acids. CDR3 loop: CASSSGLAGYEQYF. CDR3 DNA sequence: TGTGCCAGCAGCTCCGGACTAGCGGGCTACGAGCAGTACTTC.

The rearrangement joins TRBV7-2 to TRBJ1-2, with a possible D match to TRBD1 (5 bases). Trimming removed 3 bases from V and 5 bases from J, with 7 bases in between. Germline V gene sequence: CDR1 SGHTA, CDR2 FQGNSA. CDR3 length: 12 amino acids. The CDR3 is CASSFGGYGYTF. The CDR3 DNA is TGTGCCAGCAGCTTTGGGGGGTATGGCTACACCTTC.

The V and J genes are TRBV30 and TRBJ1-4; D perhaps matches TRBD1 (5 bases). V was trimmed by 2 bases and J by 3 bases, leaving 10 bases between them. Looked up from germline, CDR1 is GTSNPN and CDR2 is SVGIG (reference sequence). CDR3 length: 14 residues. In DNA, the CDR3 is TGTGCCTGGAGTCGGGGGGGAGCTAATGAAAAACTGTTTTTT. Its protein product is CAWSRGGANEKLFF.

The chain uses TRBV30 and TRBJ2-7; possibly TRBD2 for D (5 bases). Looked up from germline, CDR1 is GTSNPN and CDR2 is SVGIG (reference sequence). This CDR3 has 11 residues. Trimming took off 2 bases at V and 4 bases at J, with 6 bases between the two ends. This chain's CDR3 is CAWSRDYEQYF. CDR3 sequence (DNA): TGTGCCTGGAGTCGGGATTACGAGCAGTACTTC. Looking up the rest from reference TRBV30 and TRBJ2-7 gives the full variable domain: SQTIHQWPATLVQPVGSPLSLECTVEGTSNPNLYWYRQAAGRGLQLLFYSVGIGQISSEVPQNLSASRPQDRQFILSSKKLLLSDSGFYLCAWSRDYEQYFGPGTRLTVT.

The chain couples TRBV30 to TRBJ2-7; 7 bases are a match to TRBD1. Losses at the gene ends were 5 bases for V and 3 bases for J; bases not matched to a gene: 7. The CDR3 extends over 13 amino acids. Germline V gives CDR1 GTSNPN, CDR2 SVGIG (reference sequence). CDR3 in amino acids: CAWQRQGNYEQYF. The CDR3, as DNA: TGTGCCTGGCAGCGACAGGGAAACTACGAGCAGTACTTC.

The rearrangement joins TRBV11-2 to TRBJ2-1; a possible D gene is TRBD2 (6 bases). Trimming left V 1 base short and J 0 bases short, with 13 bases between. The CDR3 is made up of 17 amino acids. Germline assignment: CDR1 SGHAT and CDR2 FQNNGV. CDR3 amino acids: CASSLAGAASSYNEQFF. CDR3 in DNA: TGTGCCAGCAGCTTAGCGGGAGCGGCGAGCTCCTACAATGAGCAGTTCTTC. Based on the CDR3 plus reference TRBV11-2 and TRBJ2-1, the full variable domain is EAGVAQSPRYKIIEKRQSVAFWCNPISGHATLYWYQQILGQGPKLLIQFQNNGVVDDSQLPKDRFSAERLKGVDSTLKIQPAKLEDSAVYLCASSLAGAASSYNEQFFGPGTRLTVL.

The gene calls are TRBV6-5 and TRBJ1-6, with D possibly matching TRBD1 (5 bases). Trimming removed 3 bases from V and 10 bases from J, with 13 bases in between. CDR3 size: 14 residues. Germline V gene sequence: CDR1 MNHEY, CDR2 SVGAGI. Here the CDR3 DNA reads TGTGCCAGCAGTTATGGGTGGGGCGGCTCACCCCTCCACTTT. It translates to CASSYGWGGSPLHF.